This is a list of T cell receptor beta chains from one sample in a study of PD-1 blockade in classical Hodgkin lymphoma. Libraries were prepared by immunoSEQ multiplex PCR; TCRdb keeps only in-frame clonotypes and omits some of them. The sample lists about 43,000 clones; approximately 70% were seen once. Sequencing used peripheral blood mononuclear cells (PBMCs), obtained before the second cycle of nivolumab. The receptor set was obtained from a human donor with classical Hodgkin lymphoma. CDR3s include the opening cysteine and the closing phenylalanine or tryptophan. The order of the fields is D gene, CDR3 length, J gene, V gene, clone size, CDR3 protein. The D gene is left open where the match is weak. A row's size may be missing; if present it is once, few, many or a size class.

D: NA; length: 13; J: TRBJ2-7; V: TRBV7-9; size: NA; CDR3: CASSFLGSHEQYF
D: NA; length: 14; J: TRBJ2-7; V: TRBV11-2; size: NA; CDR3: CASTSEGTRYEQYF
D: TRBD1; length: 14; J: TRBJ2-7; V: TRBV30; size: few; CDR3: CAWSRGGGYYEQYF
D: NA; length: 11; J: TRBJ2-7; V: TRBV18; size: once; CDR3: CASSNNYEQYF
D: NA; length: 15; J: TRBJ1-1; V: TRBV4-1; size: NA; CDR3: CASSQRTVMNTEAFF
D: NA; length: 10; J: TRBJ2-2; V: TRBV7-9; size: NA; CDR3: CAGSDGELFF
D: TRBD1; length: 14; J: TRBJ2-7; V: TRBV27; size: NA; CDR3: CASRTGTGGHEQYF
D: TRBD2; length: 16; J: TRBJ2-2; V: TRBV5-1; size: NA; CDR3: CASSRTSGPNTGELFF
D: NA; length: 14; J: TRBJ1-3; V: TRBV2; size: NA; CDR3: CASREQASGNTIYF
D: NA; length: 15; J: TRBJ2-7; V: TRBV5-1; size: NA; CDR3: CASSLFRTDSYEQYF
D: NA; length: 15; J: TRBJ2-5; V: TRBV7-3; size: NA; CDR3: CASSLSAARQETQYF
D: NA; length: 13; J: TRBJ2-2; V: TRBV9; size: once; CDR3: CASSVAVTGELFF
D: NA; length: 13; J: TRBJ2-7; V: TRBV27; size: NA; CDR3: CASSLPGLYEQYF
D: TRBD1; length: 16; J: TRBJ2-7; V: TRBV7-3; size: NA; CDR3: CASSPDPGQGAYEQYF
D: TRBD2; length: 13; J: TRBJ2-7; V: TRBV28; size: NA; CDR3: CASSESGRGEQYF
D: TRBD2; length: 15; J: TRBJ2-3; V: TRBV6-6; size: once; CDR3: CASSGTSDFTDTQYF
D: TRBD1; length: 15; J: TRBJ1-1; V: TRBV6-5; size: few; CDR3: CASSTRTGLNTEAFF
D: TRBD2; length: 15; J: TRBJ2-7; V: TRBV5-6; size: NA; CDR3: CASSKEAGGHDEQYF
D: TRBD1; length: 16; J: TRBJ1-5; V: TRBV28; size: NA; CDR3: CASSIMTGFGNQPQHF
D: NA; length: 11; J: TRBJ1-2; V: TRBV28; size: NA; CDR3: CATWYQSGYTF
D: TRBD1; length: 17; J: TRBJ1-2; V: TRBV23-1; size: NA; CDR3: CASSQYFSPQGAYGYTF
D: NA; length: 19; J: TRBJ2-7; V: TRBV21-1; size: NA; CDR3: CASSNRTFCAGGGSYEQYF
D: TRBD1; length: 13; J: TRBJ1-1; V: TRBV4-2; size: NA; CDR3: CASHETGVTEAFF
D: TRBD2; length: 16; J: TRBJ2-4; V: TRBV19; size: NA; CDR3: CASTTGREGPKNIQYF
D: NA; length: 12; J: TRBJ1-4; V: TRBV6-5; size: NA; CDR3: CASSLKNEKLFF
D: NA; length: 14; J: TRBJ2-2; V: TRBV10-3; size: few; CDR3: CAISESPETGELFF
D: TRBD2; length: 16; J: TRBJ2-3; V: TRBV9; size: NA; CDR3: CASSSSAGVSTDTQYF
D: NA; length: 18; J: TRBJ2-2; V: TRBV4-3; size: NA; CDR3: CASKGDPEGAGRTGELFF
D: TRBD1; length: 15; J: TRBJ1-6; V: TRBV30; size: NA; CDR3: CAWRGFDRAGVPLHF
D: TRBD1; length: 14; J: TRBJ2-7; V: TRBV19; size: few; CDR3: CASSPGTGGYEQYF
D: NA; length: 20; J: TRBJ1-2; V: TRBV10-3; size: few; CDR3: CAISESPGGGAWYSNYGYTF
D: NA; length: 14; J: TRBJ1-1; V: TRBV4-3; size: NA; CDR3: CASSHYTGNTEAFF
D: NA; length: 15; J: TRBJ2-7; V: TRBV9; size: NA; CDR3: CASSVGEGQTYEQYF
D: NA; length: 15; J: TRBJ1-2; V: TRBV13; size: NA; CDR3: CASSQTDQGIYGYTF
D: NA; length: 15; J: TRBJ2-7; V: TRBV9; size: NA; CDR3: CASSIGFGFSYEQYF
D: NA; length: 14; J: TRBJ1-3; V: TRBV29-1; size: NA; CDR3: CSVPDRTSGNTIYF
D: TRBD2; length: 15; J: TRBJ2-5; V: TRBV7-6; size: NA; CDR3: CASSPVAGSQETQYF
D: TRBD2; length: 16; J: TRBJ2-7; V: TRBV30; size: NA; CDR3: CAWSVGSGRAGYEQYF
D: NA; length: 11; J: TRBJ1-2; V: TRBV27; size: once; CDR3: CASTDGYGYTF
D: NA; length: 15; J: TRBJ1-2; V: TRBV6-1; size: NA; CDR3: CASVGDIPANYGYTF
D: NA; length: 14; J: TRBJ2-5; V: TRBV6-1; size: NA; CDR3: CASSEFDRRETQYF
D: NA; length: 14; J: TRBJ1-1; V: TRBV25-1; size: once; CDR3: CASSEFTGNTEAFF
D: TRBD2; length: 18; J: TRBJ2-1; V: TRBV9; size: NA; CDR3: CASSVGSGLAGDSNEQFF
D: NA; length: 14; J: NA; V: TRBV2; size: NA; CDR3: CASSDLVGVYEQYF
D: NA; length: 17; J: TRBJ2-3; V: TRBV7-3; size: NA; CDR3: CASSLMPGRRGTDTQYF
D: TRBD2; length: 15; J: TRBJ2-1; V: TRBV11-3; size: NA; CDR3: CASSLGQGGNNEQFF
D: NA; length: 14; J: TRBJ1-3; V: TRBV19; size: NA; CDR3: CASSIGGPSDTIYF
D: NA; length: 18; J: TRBJ2-7; V: TRBV25-1; size: NA; CDR3: CASSEKSPRQVFPYEQYF
D: NA; length: 13; J: TRBJ1-5; V: TRBV29-1; size: NA; CDR3: CSVVPGVGQPQHF
D: NA; length: 12; J: TRBJ1-1; V: TRBV19; size: few; CDR3: CASSAGNTEAFF
D: TRBD2; length: 14; J: TRBJ2-7; V: TRBV7-9; size: NA; CDR3: CASSSSGRVGEQYF
D: TRBD1; length: 13; J: TRBJ2-7; V: TRBV5-4; size: NA; CDR3: CASSGTGRYEQYF
D: NA; length: 18; J: TRBJ2-1; V: TRBV27; size: NA; CDR3: CASSLLSGGRRTENEQFF
D: NA; length: 15; J: TRBJ1-2; V: TRBV10-1; size: NA; CDR3: CASSESYQGNYGYTF
D: NA; length: 13; J: TRBJ1-2; V: TRBV6-6; size: NA; CDR3: CASRTAVNYGYTF
D: TRBD2; length: 15; J: TRBJ2-1; V: TRBV6-5; size: few; CDR3: CASINDREGYNEQFF
D: NA; length: 16; J: TRBJ2-7; V: TRBV7-2; size: NA; CDR3: CASSRVRSGLDLEQYF
D: NA; length: 11; J: TRBJ1-1; V: TRBV27; size: NA; CDR3: CATVGGTEAFF
D: NA; length: 15; J: TRBJ1-1; V: TRBV6-6; size: NA; CDR3: CASSYIRGADTEAFF
D: TRBD2; length: 16; J: TRBJ2-1; V: TRBV10-3; size: NA; CDR3: CAISEAFATSRTEQFF